This is a list of T cell receptor beta chains from one sample in a study of cytomegalovirus exposure and HLA in healthy donors. The method was immunoSEQ multiplex PCR; TCRdb's version includes in-frame clones alone and lacks a portion of them. The table lists about 360,000 clones, 70% to 90% of them singletons. Specimen: PBMCs. The receptors stem from a woman under 30 in good health and CMV-seronegative. The CDR3 runs from the conserved cysteine through the conserved F or W. D genes are given only for firm matches.

J,D,V,CDR3
TRBJ2-1,TRBD2,TRBV7-8,CASSFLGGRATNEQFF
TRBJ2-3,.,TRBV27,CASSSLPGASTDTQYF
TRBJ2-3,.,TRBV23-1,CASSQSRVRSTDTQYF
TRBJ2-7,.,TRBV28,CASSPVPTYEQYF
TRBJ2-7,.,TRBV14,CASRSGQYYEQYF
TRBJ2-7,.,TRBV4-1,CASSQGLESSYEQYF
TRBJ2-5,.,TRBV2,CASSEAGGKETQYF
TRBJ1-4,.,TRBV20-1,CSVGQNEKLFF
TRBJ2-5,TRBD1,TRBV28,CASSRTGYQETQYF
TRBJ1-4,TRBD1,TRBV2,CARGGQGAVDEKLFF
TRBJ2-1,.,TRBV7-9,CASSLNGQEQFF
TRBJ1-1,.,TRBV18,CASSPAGENTEAFF
TRBJ1-2,.,TRBV6-5,CASSYSRPGDGYTF
TRBJ1-1,.,TRBV19,CASSMVRENTEAFF
TRBJ1-4,.,TRBV30,CAWSVRGKEKLFF
TRBJ1-3,.,TRBV28,CASTPGGGNTIYF
TRBJ1-6,.,TRBV2,CASSEGRKWNSPLHF
TRBJ2-5,.,TRBV18,CASSHLYSQETQYF
TRBJ2-1,TRBD2,TRBV7-9,CASSRAGSEQFF
TRBJ2-7,TRBD2,TRBV5-1,CASSTTAGTVYEQYF
TRBJ2-1,TRBD2,TRBV2,CASKSLAAENYNEQFF
TRBJ2-7,.,TRBV28,CASSITPFPGAEQYF
TRBJ2-1,TRBD2,TRBV5-4,CASSLAGASGLNEQFF
TRBJ1-2,.,TRBV15,CATSRGPGEGYTF
TRBJ2-7,TRBD2,TRBV4-1,CASSQVGGGIYEQYF
TRBJ1-2,TRBD1,TRBV10-3,CAISVTGDGYTF
TRBJ1-1,.,TRBV5-1,CASSLLSGRELNTEAFF
TRBJ1-5,.,TRBV10-3,CAISESMEDSNQPQHF
TRBJ2-3,TRBD2,TRBV5-1,CASSLAGSADTQYF
TRBJ2-3,TRBD2,TRBV27,CASSFGTSGKDTQYF
TRBJ2-3,.,TRBV11-2,CASSPGNTDTQYF
TRBJ2-3,.,TRBV12-2,CASRLPEAPGTDTQYF
TRBJ2-7,TRBD1,TRBV30,CAWTDTRTGHDEQYF
TRBJ2-5,.,TRBV2,CASSDSSERGETQYF
TRBJ2-7,.,TRBV5-8,CASSLQLGDTYEQYF
TRBJ2-1,TRBD2,TRBV19,CASSKRGVYNEQFF
TRBJ2-7,.,TRBV27,CASSLSVRVYEQYF
TRBJ1-3,.,TRBV5-4,CASSLERGRAGNTIYF
TRBJ1-4,TRBD1,TRBV5-1,CASSSLFTGTVNEKLFF
TRBJ2-1,.,TRBV9,CASSVVSGTYNEQFF
TRBJ2-1,.,TRBV5-1,CASSLGPSGVHNEQFF
TRBJ2-2,TRBD1,TRBV6-5,CASSYSRTGNTGELFF
TRBJ2-1,.,TRBV6-6,CASSYSRTRSYNEQFF
TRBJ2-3,.,TRBV27,CASSTQGPSTDTQYF